The clone carrying this T cell receptor (beta chain) was counted only a few times. The V gene end was trimmed by 4 bases and the J gene end by 6 bases; junction bases not matched to a gene: 3. The length of the CDR3 is 14 residues. Germline loops: CDR1 KGHDR, CDR2 SFDVKD. This entry comes from a study of blood T cells in healthy people across ages. The use of a sample-barcoded 5' primer and a J-beta primer mix characterized a second PCR of 7 to 11 cycles. TCRdb re-derived calls from the 5' RACE reads in MiXCR, one entry per CDR3 protein. The sample lists about 1.5 million distinct CDR3 sequences, about 45% occurring once.

The sequence was obtained from a young woman in good health. The genes are TRBV24-1 and TRBJ2-2; 8 nucleotides agree with TRBD1. The sample consisted of blood. CDR3 DNA sequence: TGTGCCACCAGTGAGCCGGGACAGGCCGGGGAGCTGTTTTTT. This gives the protein CATSEPGQAGELFF.